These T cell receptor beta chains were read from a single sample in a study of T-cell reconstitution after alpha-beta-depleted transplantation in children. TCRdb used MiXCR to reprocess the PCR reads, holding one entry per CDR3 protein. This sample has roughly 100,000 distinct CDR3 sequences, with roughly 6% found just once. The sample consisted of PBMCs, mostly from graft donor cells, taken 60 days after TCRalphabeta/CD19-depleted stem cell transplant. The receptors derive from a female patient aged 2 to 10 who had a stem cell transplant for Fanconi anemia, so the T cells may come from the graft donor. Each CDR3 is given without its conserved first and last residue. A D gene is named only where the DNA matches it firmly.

cdr3_aa: ASSSGTSPSEQF
d_call: TRBD2
j_call: TRBJ2-1
v_call: TRBV7-2

cdr3_aa: ASRRLGSPLH
d_call: .
j_call: TRBJ1-6
v_call: TRBV7-3

cdr3_aa: ASSWTGSGGSGELF
d_call: .
j_call: TRBJ2-2
v_call: TRBV5-1

cdr3_aa: ASSRQGGPGANVLT
d_call: TRBD1
j_call: TRBJ2-6
v_call: TRBV18

cdr3_aa: ASRLAGDSSTDTQY
d_call: TRBD2
j_call: TRBJ2-3
v_call: TRBV5-1

cdr3_aa: ASAKLSGANVLT
d_call: .
j_call: TRBJ2-6
v_call: TRBV2

cdr3_aa: SAMTGLEVGSPLH
d_call: TRBD1
j_call: TRBJ1-6
v_call: TRBV20-1

cdr3_aa: ASSVLGELF
d_call: .
j_call: TRBJ2-2
v_call: TRBV5-1

cdr3_aa: SARGQLVGNTIY
d_call: TRBD1
j_call: TRBJ1-3
v_call: TRBV20-1

cdr3_aa: ASSARPPQGTNEKLF
d_call: .
j_call: TRBJ1-4
v_call: TRBV7-8

cdr3_aa: SVGDGGGKNIQY
d_call: .
j_call: TRBJ2-4
v_call: TRBV29-1

cdr3_aa: ASSLLTGTGDTGELF
d_call: TRBD1
j_call: TRBJ2-2
v_call: TRBV3-1

cdr3_aa: ASLGTSGADTQY
d_call: TRBD2
j_call: TRBJ2-3
v_call: TRBV10-3

cdr3_aa: ASSQVFSYGYT
d_call: .
j_call: TRBJ1-2
v_call: TRBV14

cdr3_aa: SATGTANQPQH
d_call: .
j_call: TRBJ1-5
v_call: TRBV20-1

cdr3_aa: ASSLGQSTETQY
d_call: .
j_call: TRBJ2-5
v_call: TRBV5-5

cdr3_aa: ASSLVQGNYGYT
d_call: .
j_call: TRBJ1-2
v_call: TRBV12-3/TRBV12-4

cdr3_aa: SVAGTRPPSRGDTQY
d_call: TRBD1
j_call: TRBJ2-3
v_call: TRBV29-1

cdr3_aa: ASSFAATQY
d_call: .
j_call: TRBJ2-5
v_call: TRBV12-3/TRBV12-4

cdr3_aa: SASRAGASNQPQH
d_call: .
j_call: TRBJ1-5
v_call: TRBV20-1

cdr3_aa: ASSLVGGFRNEQY
d_call: .
j_call: TRBJ2-7
v_call: TRBV11-2

cdr3_aa: ANRDPLTYGYT
d_call: .
j_call: TRBJ1-2
v_call: TRBV28